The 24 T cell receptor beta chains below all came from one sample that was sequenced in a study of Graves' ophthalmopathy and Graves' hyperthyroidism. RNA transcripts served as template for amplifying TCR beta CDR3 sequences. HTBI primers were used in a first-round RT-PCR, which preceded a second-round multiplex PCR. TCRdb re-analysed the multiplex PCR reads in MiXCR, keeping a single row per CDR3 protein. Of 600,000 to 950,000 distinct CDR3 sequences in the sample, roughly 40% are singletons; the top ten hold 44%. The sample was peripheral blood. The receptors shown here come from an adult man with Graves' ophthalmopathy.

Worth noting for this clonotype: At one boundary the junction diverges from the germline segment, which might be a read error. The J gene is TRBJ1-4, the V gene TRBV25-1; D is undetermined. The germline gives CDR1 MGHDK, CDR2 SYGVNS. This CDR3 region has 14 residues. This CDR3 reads CASSDITTNEKLSF. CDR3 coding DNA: TGTGCCAGCAGTGACATAACAACTAATGAAAAACTGTCTTTT.

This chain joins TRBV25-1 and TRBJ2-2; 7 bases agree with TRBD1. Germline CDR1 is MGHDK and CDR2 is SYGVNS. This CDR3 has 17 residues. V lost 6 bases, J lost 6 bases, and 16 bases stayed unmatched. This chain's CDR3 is CASSLEFVRGSSGELFF. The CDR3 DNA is TGTGCCAGCAGCTTGGAGTTTGTCAGGGGGTCGTCCGGGGAGCTGTTTTTT.

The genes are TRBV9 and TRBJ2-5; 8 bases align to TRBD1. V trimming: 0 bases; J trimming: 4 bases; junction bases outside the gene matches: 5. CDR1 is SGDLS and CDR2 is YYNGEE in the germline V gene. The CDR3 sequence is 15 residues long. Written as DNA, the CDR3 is TGTGCCAGCAGCGTAGGTGCAGGGGGCATAGAGACCCAGTACTTC. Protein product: CASSVGAGGIETQYF.

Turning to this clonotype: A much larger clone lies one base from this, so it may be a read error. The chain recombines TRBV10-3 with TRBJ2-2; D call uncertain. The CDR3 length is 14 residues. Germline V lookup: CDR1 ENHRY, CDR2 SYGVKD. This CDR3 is CAVSPRDNTGELFF. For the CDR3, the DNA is TGTGCCGTCAGCCCAAGGGATAACACCGGGGAGCTGTTTTTT.

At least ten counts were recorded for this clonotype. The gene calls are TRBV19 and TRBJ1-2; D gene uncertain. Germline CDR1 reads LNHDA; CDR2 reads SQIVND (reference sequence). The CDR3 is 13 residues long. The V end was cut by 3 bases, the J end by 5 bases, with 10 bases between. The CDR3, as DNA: TGTGCCAGTAGTATCGGGCGGACTTATGGCTACACCTTC. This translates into CASSIGRTYGYTF.

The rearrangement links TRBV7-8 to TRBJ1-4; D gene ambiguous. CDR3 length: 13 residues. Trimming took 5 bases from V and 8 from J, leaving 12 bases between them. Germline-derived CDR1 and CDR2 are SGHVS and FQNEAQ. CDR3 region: CASSQTDGEKLFF. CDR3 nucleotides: TGTGCCAGCAGCCAAACTGACGGCGAAAAACTGTTTTTT.

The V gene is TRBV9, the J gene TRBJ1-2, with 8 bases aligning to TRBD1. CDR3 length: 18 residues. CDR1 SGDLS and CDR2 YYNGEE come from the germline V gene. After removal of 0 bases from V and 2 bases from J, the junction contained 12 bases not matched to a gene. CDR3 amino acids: CASSVEGVGTGGNYGYTF. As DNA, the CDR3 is TGTGCCAGCAGCGTAGAGGGGGTAGGGACAGGAGGAAACTATGGCTACACCTTC.

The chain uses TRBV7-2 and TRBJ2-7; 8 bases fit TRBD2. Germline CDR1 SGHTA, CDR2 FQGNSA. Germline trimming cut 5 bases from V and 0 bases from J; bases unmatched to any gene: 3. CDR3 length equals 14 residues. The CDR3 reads CASSTTSGSYEQYF. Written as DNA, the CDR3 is TGTGCCAGCAGCACTACTAGCGGCTCCTACGAGCAGTACTTC.

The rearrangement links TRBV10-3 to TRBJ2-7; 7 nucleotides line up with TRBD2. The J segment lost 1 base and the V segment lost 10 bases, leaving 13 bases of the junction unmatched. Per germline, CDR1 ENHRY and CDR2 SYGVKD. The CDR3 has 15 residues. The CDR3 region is CASNQISGLSYEQYF. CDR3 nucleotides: TGTGCCAGCAACCAGATTAGCGGGCTATCCTACGAGCAGTACTTC.

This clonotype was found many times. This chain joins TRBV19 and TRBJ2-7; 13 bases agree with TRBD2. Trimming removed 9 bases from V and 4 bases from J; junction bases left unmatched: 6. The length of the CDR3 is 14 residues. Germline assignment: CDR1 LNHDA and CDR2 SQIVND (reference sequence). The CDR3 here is CASSRLAGGYEQYF. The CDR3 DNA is TGTGCCAGCAGCCGACTAGCGGGGGGTTACGAGCAGTACTTC.

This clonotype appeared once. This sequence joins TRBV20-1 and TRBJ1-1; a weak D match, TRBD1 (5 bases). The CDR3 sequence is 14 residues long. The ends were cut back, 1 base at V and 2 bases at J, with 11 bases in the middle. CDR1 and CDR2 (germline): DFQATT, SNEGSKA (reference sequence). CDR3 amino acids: CSARANRRNTEAFF. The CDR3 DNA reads TGCAGTGCTAGAGCAAACAGGAGAAACACTGAAGCTTTCTTT.

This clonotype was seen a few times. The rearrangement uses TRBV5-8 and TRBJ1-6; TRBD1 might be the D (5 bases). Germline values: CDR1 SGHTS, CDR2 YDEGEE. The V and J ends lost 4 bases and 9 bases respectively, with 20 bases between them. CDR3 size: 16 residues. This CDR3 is CASSAGMQGSSSPLHF. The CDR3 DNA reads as TGTGCCAGCAGCGCGGGGATGCAGGGTAGTAGTTCACCCCTCCACTTT.

The chain's CDR3 is CATSTMGQAHYGYTF. CDR3 coding DNA: TGTGCCACCAGCACGATGGGACAGGCCCACTATGGCTACACCTTC. The genes are TRBV15 and TRBJ1-2, with 8 bases aligning to TRBD1. From germline, CDR1 is LNHNV and CDR2 YYDKDF (reference sequence). V shed 4 bases, J shed 3 bases, and the junction held 7 bases outside the gene matches. The CDR3 extends over 15 amino acids.

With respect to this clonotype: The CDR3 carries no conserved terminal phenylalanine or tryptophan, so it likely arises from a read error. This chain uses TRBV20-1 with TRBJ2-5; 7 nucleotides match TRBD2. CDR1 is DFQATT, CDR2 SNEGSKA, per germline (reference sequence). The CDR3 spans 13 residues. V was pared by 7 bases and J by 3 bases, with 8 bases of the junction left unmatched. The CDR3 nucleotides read TGCAGTGTCCTGTGGCTAGCGGAAGAGACCCAGTACGTC. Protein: CSVLWLAEETQYV.

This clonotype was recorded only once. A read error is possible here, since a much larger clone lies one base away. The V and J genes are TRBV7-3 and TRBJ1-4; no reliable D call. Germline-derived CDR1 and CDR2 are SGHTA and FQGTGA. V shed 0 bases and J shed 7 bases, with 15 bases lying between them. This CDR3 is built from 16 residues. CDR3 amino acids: CASSLTSEGISEKLFF. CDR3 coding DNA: TGTGCCAGCAGCTTAACATCCGAGGGCATTAGTGAAAAACTGTTTTTT.

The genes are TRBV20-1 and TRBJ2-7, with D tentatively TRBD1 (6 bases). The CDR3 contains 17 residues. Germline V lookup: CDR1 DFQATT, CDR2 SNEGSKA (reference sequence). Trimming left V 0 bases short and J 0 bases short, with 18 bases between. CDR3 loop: CSAREYRRGPYSYEQYF. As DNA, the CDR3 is TGCAGTGCTAGAGAGTACCGCAGGGGTCCTTACTCCTACGAGCAGTACTTC.

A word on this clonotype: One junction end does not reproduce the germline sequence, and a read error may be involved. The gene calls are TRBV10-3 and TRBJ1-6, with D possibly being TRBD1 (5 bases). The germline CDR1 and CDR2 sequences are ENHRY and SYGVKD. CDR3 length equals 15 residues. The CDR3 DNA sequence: TGTGCCAGCAGTGCGGGGGGAGATTATAATTCACCCCTCCACTTT. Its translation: CASSAGGDYNSPLHF.

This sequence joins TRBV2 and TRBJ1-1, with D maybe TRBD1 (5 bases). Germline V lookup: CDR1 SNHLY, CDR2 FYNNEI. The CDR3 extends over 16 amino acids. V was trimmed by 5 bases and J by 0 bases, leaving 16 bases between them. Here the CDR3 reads CASSYSSGRLNTEAFF. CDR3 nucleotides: TGTGCCAGCAGTTACTCGTCAGGGCGTCTGAACACTGAAGCTTTCTTT.

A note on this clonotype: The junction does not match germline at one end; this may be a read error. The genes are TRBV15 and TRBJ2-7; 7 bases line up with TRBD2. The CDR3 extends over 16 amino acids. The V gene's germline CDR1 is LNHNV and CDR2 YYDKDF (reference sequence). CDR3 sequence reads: CATSRDGLDNVGELYF. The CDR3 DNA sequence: TGTGCCACCAGCAGAGATGGACTAGACAACGTCGGGGAGCTGTACTTC.

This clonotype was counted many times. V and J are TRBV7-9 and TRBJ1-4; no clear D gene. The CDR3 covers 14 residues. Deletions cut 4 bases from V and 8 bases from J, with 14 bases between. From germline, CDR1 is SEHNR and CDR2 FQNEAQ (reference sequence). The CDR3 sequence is CASSSVQIQEKLFF. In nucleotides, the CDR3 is TGTGCCAGCAGCTCGGTACAGATTCAAGAAAAACTGTTTTTT.

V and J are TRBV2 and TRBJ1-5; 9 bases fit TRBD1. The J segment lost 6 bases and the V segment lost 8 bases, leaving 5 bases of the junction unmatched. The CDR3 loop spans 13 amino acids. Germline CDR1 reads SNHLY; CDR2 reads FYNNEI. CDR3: CASGQGLFQPQHF. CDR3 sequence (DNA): TGTGCCAGCGGACAGGGGCTCTTTCAGCCCCAGCATTTT. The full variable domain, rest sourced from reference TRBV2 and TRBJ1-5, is EPEVTQTPSHQVTQMGQEVILRCVPISNHLYFYWYRQILGQKVEFLVSFYNNEISEKSEIFDDQFSVERPDGSNFTLKIRSTKLEDSAMYFCASGQGLFQPQHFGDGTRLSIL.

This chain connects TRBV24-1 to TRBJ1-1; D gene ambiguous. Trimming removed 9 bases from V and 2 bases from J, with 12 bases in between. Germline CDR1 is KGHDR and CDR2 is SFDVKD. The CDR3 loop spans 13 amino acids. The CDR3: CATEGRTNTEAFF. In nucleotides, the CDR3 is TGTGCCACCGAGGGCAGAACTAACACTGAAGCTTTCTTT.

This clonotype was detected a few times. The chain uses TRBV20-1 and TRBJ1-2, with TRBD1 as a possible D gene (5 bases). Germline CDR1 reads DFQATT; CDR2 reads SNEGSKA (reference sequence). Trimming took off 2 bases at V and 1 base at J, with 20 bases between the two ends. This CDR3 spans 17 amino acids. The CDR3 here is CSARHDYGDVLNYGYTF. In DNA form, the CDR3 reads TGCAGTGCTAGACACGACTACGGGGACGTCCTTAACTATGGCTACACCTTC.

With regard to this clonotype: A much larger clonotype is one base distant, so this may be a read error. CDR3 in amino acids: CASSDWATWETQYF. CDR3 nucleotide sequence: TGTGCCAGCAGTGATTGGGCAACTTGGGAGACCCAGTACTTC. The chain combines TRBV2 with TRBJ2-5; D is ambiguous. The CDR3 is 14 amino acids. Germline-derived CDR1 and CDR2 are SNHLY and FYNNEI. V dropped 3 bases and J dropped 5 bases, with 13 bases sitting between them.